This T cell receptor beta chain appears in the sequencing data of a study of vaccination and CD4 T cells after COVID-19. About the study: Subjects got two shots of BNT162b2 or mRNA-1273 vaccine.

Treatment here: roughly 11-day PBMC culture with coronavirus spike peptide pools or control peptides (ViraFEST assay). The study sequenced cultured CD4+ T cell DNA using the Oncomine TCR Beta short-read assay. The template was genomic DNA from cultured CD4+ T cells. TCRdb reanalysed the PCR reads using MiXCR and keeps one entry per CDR3 protein. The data show approximately 20,000 distinct CDR3 sequences, approximately 80% seen once. The CDR3 length is 14 residues. V dropped 2 bases and J dropped 8; count of bases not matched to a gene: 7. Germline-derived CDR1 and CDR2 are MNHEY and SMNVEV (reference sequence). As regards this clonotype: Its antigen is unidentified.

The chain carries TRBV27 and TRBJ1-1, with 8 bases matching TRBD1. The origin of this receptor is a human donor who received a COVID-19 vaccine. This specimen consisted of CD4+ T cells from blood, cultured in vitro, obtained after SARS-CoV-2 vaccination. CDR3 sequence: CASSLTIDRGEAFF. The CDR3 DNA sequence: TGTGCCAGCAGTTTAACGATAGACAGGGGCGAAGCTTTCTTT.